This is a list of T cell receptor beta chains from one sample in a study of identical twins. TCRdb processed the 5' RACE reads anew with MiXCR; each CDR3 protein has one entry. Of 540,000 or so distinct CDR3 sequences listed, 20% to 25% are singletons. These data are also associated with another study on yellow fever vaccine responses in identical twins.

Material: CD4+ T cells sorted from blood. The receptors originated from a young woman in good health. CDR3s include the opening cysteine and the closing phenylalanine or tryptophan.

V gene	J gene	CDR3 protein
TRBV2	TRBJ2-1	CASGGTGDSYNEQFF
TRBV24-1	TRBJ2-5	CATSDPGTKETQYF
TRBV29-1	TRBJ2-2	CSVFPLLARLAGVIGELFF
TRBV6-1	TRBJ1-1	CASSGLGGGTEAFF
TRBV20-1	TRBJ2-7	CSAPRGDYEQYF
TRBV11-2	TRBJ2-2	CASRTNRQANTGELFF
TRBV15	TRBJ2-7	CATSRGAVESSYEQYF
TRBV10-3	TRBJ2-7	CAISPQLGEQYF
TRBV5-1	TRBJ2-1	CASSLDSRSYNEQFF
TRBV29-1	TRBJ2-1	CSLEGGGDINEQFF
TRBV6-1	TRBJ1-3	CASRRGEHSGNTIYF
TRBV5-1	TRBJ2-3	CASSLAQASTDTQYF
TRBV7-6	TRBJ2-2	CASSLGDRGTGELFF